Listed below are T cell receptor beta chains from one sample, sequenced in a study of read filtering for tumor transcriptome and immune sequencing. From the reads, TCRdb called clonotypes with MiXCR, one entry per CDR3 protein. The sample comprises about 39,000 distinct CDR3 sequences, 13% to 15% of which are singletons, and approximately 6.5% rests with the top ten. The sample consisted of a population of CD138-negative cells sorted from bone marrow. Every receptor here comes from a donor aged 40 or older with multiple myeloma. Each CDR3 is given with its conserved first and last residue. The D gene is left open where the match is weak. The size field is filled for only some rows; it gives once, few, many or a size class.

DNA | CDR3 | J | D | V | size
TGTGCCAGCAGCTTAGATCCGGCTAGCGGGGGGGCGTACGAGCAGTACTTC | CASSLDPASGGAYEQYF | TRBJ2-7 | TRBD2 | TRBV11-2 | many
TGTGCCAGCAGCTTAGAGGTGGAACCCCAAGAGACCCAGTACTTC | CASSLEVEPQETQYF | TRBJ2-5 | NA | TRBV7-9 | many
TGTGCCAGCTCTCTCCGGGGTGGCGAGCAGTTCTTC | CASSLRGGEQFF | TRBJ2-1 | NA | TRBV18 | many
TGCAGTGTCGAGTCCGGGACAGGGGGAGATGAGCAGTTCTTC | CSVESGTGGDEQFF | TRBJ2-1 | TRBD1 | TRBV20-1 | medium-sized
TGTGCCAGCAGTTCCCAGGGACAGGGGGCGCAAGAGCAGTACTTC | CASSSQGQGAQEQYF | TRBJ2-7 | TRBD1 | TRBV6-2/TRBV6-3 | many
TGTGCCAGCAGAGTCCAAGGGGACGACGAAAAACTGTTTTTT | CASRVQGDDEKLFF | TRBJ1-4 | NA | TRBV12-3/TRBV12-4 | many
TGCGCCAGCAGCTTGGCGGACAGGGTCCAAAACATTCAGTACTTC | CASSLADRVQNIQYF | TRBJ2-4 | TRBD1 | TRBV5-1 | few
TGTGCCAGCTCACAAGACCGATACCAGTACTTC | CASSQDRYQYF | TRBJ2-7 | NA | TRBV18 | many
TGTGCCAGCAGTTTAGGGGGGGACAGGGGCGTTCAGCCCCAGCATTTT | CASSLGGDRGVQPQHF | TRBJ1-5 | TRBD1 | TRBV12-3/TRBV12-4 | many
TGTGCCGGCAGCTTAGCCGCCGACAGGGGAGAGCAGTACTTC | CAGSLAADRGEQYF | TRBJ2-7 | TRBD1 | TRBV7-9 | NA
TGTGCCAGCAGCCCCTTTCAGGGTAGCAATCAGCCCCAGCATTTT | CASSPFQGSNQPQHF | TRBJ1-5 | NA | TRBV6-4 | many
TGTGCCAGCAGCTTGAGTAGAGGCACTGAAGCTTTCTTT | CASSLSRGTEAFF | TRBJ1-1 | NA | TRBV7-9 | many
TGCGCCAGCGGTTCGGGACAGCATCGCGAGCAGTACTTC | CASGSGQHREQYF | TRBJ2-7 | TRBD1 | TRBV5-1 | many
TGTGCCAGCAGTGAAAGGGCGGGAGGGCCAGATACGCAGTATTTT | CASSERAGGPDTQYF | TRBJ2-3 | TRBD2 | TRBV2 | few
TGTGCCAGCTCACCTATAGGACAAGAAGAGACCCAGTACTTC | CASSPIGQEETQYF | TRBJ2-5 | NA | TRBV18 | many
TGTGCCAGCACCCAAAGGGCAGGAAACACTGAAGCTTTCTTT | CASTQRAGNTEAFF | TRBJ1-1 | NA | TRBV12-3/TRBV12-4 | NA
TGTGCCAGCAGCCGGGGAATTACCTACAATGAGCAGTTCTTC | CASSRGITYNEQFF | TRBJ2-1 | NA | TRBV25-1 | many
TGCGCCAGCAGCCAAGGAATCGGGAGGGCCGTGACCCAGTACTTC | CASSQGIGRAVTQYF | TRBJ2-5 | TRBD2 | TRBV4-1 | many
TGCAGCGTCGGGACAGCCTCTGGCTCTGGAAACACCATATATTTT | CSVGTASGSGNTIYF | TRBJ1-3 | TRBD1 | TRBV29-1 | many
TGCAGTGCTAGGGGCTTGAGACAGGGTCTCACAGATACGCAGTATTTC | CSARGLRQGLTDTQYF | TRBJ2-3 | TRBD1 | TRBV20-1 | once
TGCGCCAGCAGCACAGGACAGCCATCAGATACGCAGTATTTT | CASSTGQPSDTQYF | TRBJ2-3 | NA | TRBV5-1 | many
TGTGCCAGCTCACCATGGACTAGCGGAAGCACAGATACGCAGTATTTT | CASSPWTSGSTDTQYF | TRBJ2-3 | TRBD2 | TRBV18 | many
TGCGCCAGCAGCTATACAGGGTACGCTGAAGCTTTCTTT | CASSYTGYAEAFF | TRBJ1-1 | NA | TRBV5-1 | few
TGTGCCAGCAGCTCTAGCGGTGCCACCGGGGAGCTGTTTTTT | CASSSSGATGELFF | TRBJ2-2 | TRBD2 | TRBV12-3/TRBV12-4 | few
TGTGCCAGCCGATGGGACTTGCCGAACACCGGGGAGCTGTCTTTT | CASRWDLPNTGELSF | TRBJ2-2 | NA | TRBV2 | NA
TGTGCCAGCAGCTTGTTTGGGGTTACTGAAGCTTTCTTT | CASSLFGVTEAFF | TRBJ1-1 | NA | TRBV5-4 | many
TGCAGTGCTAGAGCAAGAGGACGGACCTACGAAAATCAGCCCCAGCATTTT | CSARARGRTYENQPQHF | TRBJ1-5 | NA | TRBV20-1 | many
TGTGCCAGCTGCGGACAGGGAAAGTCGACCCAGTACTTC | CASCGQGKSTQYF | TRBJ2-5 | TRBD1 | TRBV2 | many